A single sample gave rise to the 5 T cell receptor beta chains below, sequenced in a study of blood T cell repertoires in COVID-19. Generated by immunoSEQ multiplex PCR, the TCRdb table keeps only in-frame clones and is missing some. Of approximately 280,000 clones listed, less than 85% are singletons. The sequencing input was PBMCs or T cells enriched from blood (not recorded which). These receptors all come from a woman aged 45 to 65 who had recovered from COVID-19.

The sample holds a few counts of this clone. The chain couples TRBV28 to TRBJ1-5; D not resolved. Germline CDR1 and CDR2: MDHEN and SYDVKM. V was trimmed by 5 bases and J by 1 base, leaving 15 bases between them. The length of the CDR3 is 16 residues. The CDR3 sequence is CASSPIPGLSNQPQHF. CDR3 DNA: TGTGCCAGCAGTCCTATCCCCGGGTTAAGCAATCAGCCCCAGCATTTT.

This clone was recorded a few times. The gene calls are TRBV5-1 and TRBJ2-7; 8 nucleotides line up with TRBD1. CDR1 is SGHRS and CDR2 is YFSETQ in the germline V gene. With 3 bases clipped from V and 9 bases from J, the junction kept 11 bases outside the gene matches. The CDR3 totals 14 residues. The CDR3 DNA reads as TGCGCCAGCAGCTCAGGACAGGGACCTACGGGGCAGTACTTC. It yields the protein CASSSGQGPTGQYF.

This chain links TRBV10-2 with TRBJ2-2, with 11 bases matching TRBD2. After removal of 6 bases from V and 5 bases from J, the junction contained 2 bases not matched to a gene. CDR1 and CDR2 from the germline V gene are WSHSY and SAAADI. The CDR3 extends over 14 amino acids. The CDR3 DNA follows: TGCGCCAGCAGGGCTAGCGGGGGGACCGGGGAGCTGTTTTTT. As protein: CASRASGGTGELFF.

This clone was counted once. This sequence joins TRBV5-1 and TRBJ1-2, with a weak D call TRBD1 (5 bases). Germline-derived CDR1 and CDR2 are SGHRS and YFSETQ. This CDR3 comprises 13 residues. V lost 4 bases and J lost 7, with 14 bases in between. The CDR3 DNA reads TGCGCCAGCAGCCCCCTCTCAGGGTCTGGCTACACCTTC. Amino acids: CASSPLSGSGYTF.

V and J are TRBV7-2 and TRBJ2-3; D not resolved. Trimming took 4 bases from V and 7 from J, leaving 15 bases between them. Germline CDR1 is SGHTA and CDR2 is FQGNSA. The CDR3 loop spans 14 amino acids. The CDR3 reads CASSSRKMGNTQYF. For the CDR3, the DNA is TGTGCCAGCAGCTCCCGGAAGATGGGCAATACGCAGTATTTT.